The 25 T cell receptor beta chains below all came from one sample that was sequenced in a study of regulatory and conventional T cells in RAG deficiency (dated 2017 in TCRdb). The method behind the library was the immunoSEQ multiplex PCR assay. TCRdb mirrors the immuneACCESS table, restricted to in-frame sequences. Some clones are absent from its copies; in checked studies, under half trace to an unresolved V gene, and the reason for the others is unknown. Counted in this sample were some 23,000 clones; 90% to 95% of them appeared once. Jointly, the top ten make up 0.55% to 0.9% of the sample. Before genomic DNA extraction, conventional CD4+ T cells were purified from blood as CD25-low CD127-high cells. These data also featured in a second study, about regulatory T cells. Drawing on the second study: For the multiplex PCR, 52 forward TRBV primers and 13 reverse TRBJ primers were used, and amplification bias was corrected with both assay-based and computational methods.

The sample consisted of CD4+ T cells sorted from blood. These receptors were taken from a human donor in good health.

This sequence joins TRBV11-2 and TRBJ1-1, with D tentatively TRBD1 (6 bases). Germline V gene lookup returns CDR1 SGHAT and CDR2 FQNNGV. V was clipped by 1 base and J by 6 bases, with 15 bases between them. The CDR3 has 15 residues. This chain's CDR3 is CASSLVGRGGPEAFF. The CDR3 DNA reads as TGTGCCAGCAGCTTAGTTGGCAGGGGAGGCCCTGAAGCTTTCTTT.

This clone was seen just once. The chain combines TRBV5-1 with TRBJ2-5; D uncertain. The end of the DNA is better explained by TRBJ2-7, so the J call may be wrong. Germline V gives CDR1 SGHRS, CDR2 YFSETQ. There are 13 residues in the CDR3. The CDR3 DNA reads TGCGCCAGCGCCCGAACGGAGCTGCACGAGCAGTACTTC. The encoded protein is CASARTELHEQYF.

The V call is TRBV28, the J call TRBJ2-7; the D is unclear. The CDR3 runs to 11 residues. The V end lost 4 bases, the J end lost 2 bases, and 3 bases lay between the germline ends. CDR1 and CDR2 from the germline V gene are MDHEN and SYDVKM. Here the CDR3 DNA reads TGTGCCAGCAGTTCCCCCTACGAGCAGTACTTC. This sequence encodes CASSSPYEQYF.

The V gene is TRBV11-2, the J gene TRBJ2-2; tentatively, D is TRBD1 (6 bases). CDR3 length: 15 residues. Trimming removed 1 base from V and 3 bases from J, with 9 bases in between. Germline CDR1 and CDR2: SGHAT and FQNNGV. As DNA, the CDR3 is TGTGCCAGCAGCTTAGGAAGGACAGACACCGGGGAGCTGTTTTTT. It specifies CASSLGRTDTGELFF.

The genes are TRBV28 and TRBJ1-3; D call uncertain. This CDR3 comprises 14 residues. The V and J ends lost 6 bases and 2 bases respectively, with 11 bases between them. The germline CDR1 and CDR2 sequences are MDHEN and SYDVKM. The DNA for the CDR3 is TGTGCCAGCAGCCCACAGACAACTGGAAACACCATATATTTT. It is translated as CASSPQTTGNTIYF.

The chain is built from TRBV11-3 and TRBJ2-3; D might be TRBD1 or TRBD2, each matching 6 bases. The CDR3 length is 15 residues. Germline loops: CDR1 SGHNT, CDR2 YENEEA. The ends were cut back, 5 bases at V and 2 bases at J, with 14 bases in the middle. CDR3 nucleotides: TGTGCCAGCAGCCTCCGGGGGCGGGACACAGATACGCAGTATTTT. The encoded protein is CASSLRGRDTDTQYF.

The V call is TRBV4-1, the J call TRBJ1-6; D remains unclear. The CDR3 covers 15 residues. V was trimmed by 1 base and J by 3 bases, leaving 7 bases between them. Per germline, CDR1 MGHRA and CDR2 YSYEKL. CDR3 DNA sequence: TGCGCCAGCAGCCAAGCACAGCACTATAATTCACCCCTCCACTTT. As protein: CASSQAQHYNSPLHF.

The chain joins TRBV29-1 to TRBJ2-3, with a possible D match to TRBD1 (6 bases). Trimming left V 6 bases short and J 5 bases short, with 12 bases between. The CDR3 consists of 12 residues. Per germline, CDR1 SQVTM and CDR2 ANQGSEA. The CDR3 reads CSVKGGLDTQYF. The CDR3 nucleotides read TGCAGCGTCAAAGGGGGTTTAGATACGCAGTATTTT.

This chain joins TRBV4-1 and TRBJ2-7; weak D call: TRBD1 (5 bases). The germline V and J ends were trimmed by 1 base and 0 bases, with 13 bases remaining between them. The CDR3 runs 16 residues. CDR1 is MGHRA and CDR2 is YSYEKL in the germline V gene. The CDR3 loop reads CASSQGLQGSSYEQYF. CDR3 DNA: TGCGCCAGCAGCCAAGGGCTTCAGGGTAGCTCCTACGAGCAGTACTTC.

The chain joins TRBV27 to TRBJ2-1, with D perhaps TRBD2 (5 bases). The CDR3 covers 16 residues. The germline gives CDR1 MNHEY, CDR2 SMNVEV (reference sequence). V was clipped by 2 bases and J by 2 bases, with 13 bases between them. The CDR3 is CASSLSGDGTYNEQFF. Written as DNA, the CDR3 is TGTGCCAGCAGTTTAAGCGGCGACGGCACCTACAATGAGCAGTTCTTC.

V gene TRBV30 combines with J gene TRBJ2-5; 7 nucleotides align to TRBD2. Trimming cost V 4 bases and J 5 bases; bases outside gene matches: 10. There are 14 residues in the CDR3. Germline values: CDR1 GTSNPN, CDR2 SVGIG (reference sequence). CDR3 sequence: CAWIKKAGRETQYF. The CDR3 region has the DNA TGTGCCTGGATCAAGAAAGCGGGAAGGGAGACCCAGTACTTC.

The CDR3 reads CASSKQGNNEQFF. In nucleotides, the CDR3 is TGTGCCAGCTCGAAACAGGGGAACAATGAGCAGTTCTTC. The genes are TRBV18 and TRBJ2-1; TRBD1 matches 7 bases. This CDR3 has 13 amino acids. J was trimmed by 5 bases and V by 6 bases; bases with no gene match: 4. Germline lookup yields CDR1 KGHSH and CDR2 LQKENI.

This rearrangement joins TRBV5-1 to TRBJ2-3; TRBD1 might be the D (5 bases). Germline V gives CDR1 SGHRS, CDR2 YFSETQ. V lost 8 bases and J 0 bases, leaving 34 bases between the germline ends. CDR3 length: 21 residues. In DNA, the CDR3 is TGCGCCAGTGCCTATCCGCGTGGGCTAGTTGGGGCCGTTGGAAGCACAGATACGCAGTATTTT. Its protein is CASAYPRGLVGAVGSTDTQYF.

The chain uses TRBV6-9 and TRBJ1-6; 8 bases fit TRBD1. V lost 6 bases, J lost 7 bases, and 8 bases stayed unmatched. The CDR3 sequence is 15 residues long. The germline V gene encodes CDR1 MNHGY and CDR2 SVAAGI. The CDR3 loop is CASRPTGGWNSPLHF. The CDR3 region has the DNA TGTGCCAGCAGACCAACAGGGGGGTGGAATTCACCCCTCCACTTT.

V usage is TRBV5-1 and J usage is TRBJ2-1; D may be TRBD1 or TRBD2 (5 bases each). Germline CDR1 is SGHRS and CDR2 is YFSETQ. V was clipped by 0 bases and J by 0 bases, with 7 bases between them. The CDR3 is made up of 15 amino acids. The CDR3, as DNA: TGCGCCAGCAGCTTGGGGGGGAGCTCCTACAATGAGCAGTTCTTC. Protein sequence: CASSLGGSSYNEQFF.

V and J are TRBV28 and TRBJ1-4; 10 bases fit TRBD1. The CDR3 covers 15 residues. Germline loops: CDR1 MDHEN, CDR2 SYDVKM. V was clipped by 5 bases and J by 5 bases; unmatched bases: 5. The CDR3: CASSDGGQGNEKLFF. As DNA, the CDR3 is TGTGCCAGCAGTGACGGGGGACAGGGGAATGAAAAACTGTTTTTT.

The chain joins TRBV7-9 to TRBJ2-1, with 7 nucleotides matching TRBD2. Unmatched junction bases numbered 7, after V lost 1 base and J lost 13 bases. This CDR3 region has 13 residues. From germline, CDR1 is SEHNR and CDR2 FQNEAQ (reference sequence). For the CDR3, the DNA is TGTGCCAGCAGCTTAGATCTAGCGGATTCACAGTTCTTC. Translation gives CASSLDLADSQFF.

The J gene is TRBJ2-2, the V gene TRBV15; D is undetermined. V lost 0 bases and J lost 5, with 10 bases in between. The CDR3 is made up of 15 amino acids. The germline gives CDR1 LNHNV, CDR2 YYDKDF (reference sequence). Here the CDR3 reads CATSRDSAVTGELFF. Here the CDR3 DNA reads TGTGCCACCAGCAGAGATAGTGCAGTGACCGGGGAGCTGTTTTTT.

Only a few counts were recorded for this clone. This chain links TRBV7-9 with TRBJ1-5, with D unresolved. Looked up from germline, CDR1 is SEHNR and CDR2 is FQNEAQ (reference sequence). The CDR3 has 14 amino acids. V was trimmed by 5 bases and J by 2 bases, leaving 10 bases between them. The CDR3 region is CASSEETGNQPQHF. The CDR3 DNA is TGTGCCAGCAGCGAGGAGACGGGCAATCAGCCCCAGCATTTT.

This rearrangement joins TRBV6-1 to TRBJ1-4, with D maybe TRBD1 (5 bases). CDR3 length: 17 residues. V was pared by 2 bases and J by 2 bases, with 15 bases between. CDR1 is MNHNS, CDR2 SASEGT, per germline. Here the CDR3 DNA reads TGTGCCAGCAGTGAAATGCGCGGGGCCGGGACTAATGAAAAACTGTTTTTT. Translating gives CASSEMRGAGTNEKLFF.

The gene calls are TRBV5-1 and TRBJ2-1; 9 bases match TRBD1. CDR1 is SGHRS, CDR2 YFSETQ, per germline. With 4 bases clipped from V and 9 bases from J, the junction kept 8 bases outside the gene matches. The CDR3 has 14 amino acids. CDR3 nucleotides: TGCGCCAGCAGCGCGGGACAGGGCGGAGGTGAGCAGTTCTTC. Encoded protein: CASSAGQGGGEQFF.

This clone was recorded only once. The V call is TRBV5-1, the J call TRBJ2-5; TRBD2 matches at 7 bases. CDR1 is SGHRS and CDR2 is YFSETQ in the germline V gene. The trim removed 0 bases at V and 5 bases at J, leaving 7 bases unmatched. The CDR3 runs 15 residues. The CDR3 DNA sequence: TGCGCCAGCAGCTTGGGTGCGGGAGAGTATGAGACCCAGTACTTC. As protein: CASSLGAGEYETQYF.

This chain joins TRBV6-1 and TRBJ1-1, with D perhaps matching TRBD1 (5 bases). The germline gives CDR1 MNHNS, CDR2 SASEGT. V was cut by 8 bases and J by 0 bases, with 10 bases left in between. This CDR3 has 13 amino acids. The chain's CDR3 is CASGGYMNTEAFF. CDR3 DNA sequence: TGTGCCAGCGGGGGATACATGAACACTGAAGCTTTCTTT.

The V gene is TRBV25-1, the J gene TRBJ2-3, with unresolved D. Trimming cost V 2 bases and J 4 bases, with 7 bases left between them. This CDR3 spans 13 amino acids. CDR1 and CDR2 (germline): MGHDK, SYGVNS. The CDR3 DNA reads TGTGCCAGCAGTGAAGGAAGCGCAGATACGCAGTATTTT. As protein: CASSEGSADTQYF.

The chain carries TRBV5-6 and TRBJ2-7; TRBD1 matches 7 bases. The CDR3 has 13 residues. After removal of 4 bases from V and 1 base from J, the junction contained 2 bases not matched to a gene. The germline CDR1 and CDR2 sequences are SGHDT and YYEEEE. CDR3 sequence (DNA): TGTGCCAGCAGCGCGACAGGGTCCTACGAGCAGTACTTC. Translating it yields CASSATGSYEQYF.